Shown below are 22 T cell receptor gamma chains from a single sample sequenced in a study of Vδ1+ human thymocytes. Overall study findings and caveats: Highly polyclonal TRG and TRD repertoires with Gaussian CDR3 length distributions appeared in thymus.

Extracted RNA was reverse transcribed into cDNA. Pooled V-gene forward primers with one constant-region reverse primer generated the CDR3 amplicons by multiplex PCR. With CATT, TCRdb re-called clones from the multiplex PCR reads. The repertoire includes 35,000 or so gamma-chain clones, around 20% of them detected once, and about 2% sits in the top ten. No antigen has been identified for these receptors. Sequencing was carried out using Vdelta1+ gamma-delta thymocytes from the thymus. This sample's subset: FACS-sorted CD3+ TCRalphabeta- TCRVdelta1+ TCRVdelta2- thymocytes. Receptors were obtained from a girl less than two years old who had congenital heart surgery.

Turning to this clone: The junction departs from germline at one end; a sequencing error may be responsible. The rearrangement uses TRGV2 and TRGJ1 or TRGJ2. The CDR3 totals 15 residues. Germline lookup yields CDR1 EGSNGY and CDR2 YDSYNSKV. CDR3 sequence reads: CAAWDRQGRTFKKLF. In DNA form, the CDR3 reads TGTGCCGCCTGGGACAGGCAGGGCCGAACCTTTAAGAAACTCTTT.

This clone was counted a few times. This rearrangement joins TRGV3 to TRGJ1 or TRGJ2. The CDR3 loop spans 13 amino acids. CDR1 is VTNTFY, CDR2 YDVSTARD, per germline (reference sequence). Losses at the gene ends were 5 bases for V and 6 bases for J; bases not matched to a gene: 10. In nucleotides, the CDR3 is TGTGCCACCTGGGGACGGTCCTCTTATAAGAAACTCTTT. Translating gives CATWGRSSYKKLF.

The rearrangement links TRGV3 to TRGJ1 or TRGJ2. The V and J ends lost 0 bases and 6 bases, in that order; junction bases with no gene match: 8. The CDR3 contains 14 residues. The germline gives CDR1 VTNTFY, CDR2 YDVSTARD (reference sequence). CDR3 protein: CATWDRPFFYKKLF. The DNA of the CDR3 is TGTGCCACCTGGGACAGGCCCTTTTTTTATAAGAAACTCTTT.

The chain couples TRGV2 to TRGJ1 or TRGJ2. The germline V gene encodes CDR1 EGSNGY and CDR2 YDSYNSKV. The CDR3 extends over 11 amino acids. Trimming cost V 0 bases and J 11 bases; bases outside gene matches: 4. DNA for the CDR3: TGTGCCACCTGGGACGGGGGGCAGAAACTCTTT. This translates into CATWDGGQKLF.

Points on this clone: Sequence at one end of the junction differs from germline and may be a read error. The genes are TRGV9 and TRGJ1 or TRGJ2. This CDR3 is 14 amino acids long. The germline V gene encodes CDR1 GITISATS and CDR2 ISYDGTV (reference sequence). CDR3 coding DNA: TGTGCCTTGTTGGAGGTCCCGTTCTCGCATAAGAAACTCTTT. As protein: CALLEVPFSHKKLF.

This clone was picked up a small number of times. The gene calls are TRGV2 and TRGJ1 or TRGJ2. Per the germline V gene, CDR1 is EGSNGY and CDR2 is YDSYNSKV. V dropped 0 bases and J dropped 10; count of bases not matched to a gene: 18. The CDR3 spans 16 residues. CDR3 sequence (DNA): TGTGCCACCTGGGACGGGCCGAAGCACCGATCGGTGAAGAAACTCTTT. Translating it yields CATWDGPKHRSVKKLF.

This clone was counted between two and nine times. This sequence joins TRGV9 and TRGJ1 or TRGJ2. CDR1 GITISATS and CDR2 ISYDGTV come from the germline V gene (reference sequence). V trimming: 6 bases; J trimming: 0 bases; junction bases outside the gene matches: 5. CDR3 length equals 13 residues. The CDR3 DNA follows: TGTGCCTTGTGGCACCCGAATTATTATAAGAAACTCTTT. This gives the protein CALWHPNYYKKLF.

This clone is judged medium-sized (0.01 to 0.1%). Other DNA sequences within the sample encode an identical CDR3. This chain connects TRGV4 to TRGJ1 or TRGJ2. V lost 6 bases, J lost 4 bases, and 3 bases stayed unmatched. The CDR3 spans 11 residues. Germline assignment: CDR1 EGSTGY and CDR2 YDSYTSSV. The CDR3 DNA reads TGTGCCACCTGGACCTATTATAAGAAACTCTTT. Protein product: CATWTYYKKLF.

This clone was seen more than once but under ten times. The V and J genes are TRGV9 and TRGJ1 or TRGJ2. The CDR3 has 12 residues. J lost 10 bases, V lost 3 bases, and 9 bases had no gene match. From germline, CDR1 is GITISATS and CDR2 ISYDGTV (reference sequence). The CDR3 region is CALWESRSKKLF. Here the CDR3 DNA reads TGTGCCTTGTGGGAGTCGAGGTCAAAGAAACTCTTT.

This clone has more than one count but fewer than ten. The chain couples TRGV2 to TRGJP2. The germline CDR1 and CDR2 sequences are EGSNGY and YDSYNSKV. The V and J ends lost 0 bases and 0 bases, in that order; junction bases with no gene match: 7. The CDR3 has 17 amino acids. CDR3 amino acids: CATWDGRRDSSDWIKTF. Written as DNA, the CDR3 is TGTGCCACCTGGGACGGGCGGAGGGATAGTAGTGATTGGATCAAGACGTTT.

The table lists this clone with a few counts. The gene calls are TRGV9 and TRGJ1 or TRGJ2. Germline CDR1 and CDR2: GITISATS and ISYDGTV (reference sequence). The CDR3 consists of 14 residues. V lost 3 bases and J lost 4; bases outside the gene matches: 9. The chain's CDR3 is CALWERRLYYKKLF. Written as DNA, the CDR3 is TGTGCCTTGTGGGAGCGGCGCCTCTATTATAAGAAACTCTTT.

The V and J genes are TRGV3 and TRGJ1 or TRGJ2. This CDR3 has 11 amino acids. CDR1 is VTNTFY and CDR2 is YDVSTARD in the germline V gene (reference sequence). V dropped 3 bases and J dropped 11; count of bases not matched to a gene: 7. CDR3 loop: CATWDGRQKLF. The CDR3 DNA follows: TGTGCCACCTGGGACGGTCGTCAGAAACTCTTT.

This clone was counted between two and nine times. The J gene is TRGJP, the V gene TRGV9. Germline V gene sequence: CDR1 GITISATS, CDR2 ISYDGTV (reference sequence). Unmatched junction bases numbered 5, after V lost 3 bases and J lost 6 bases. This CDR3 region has 16 residues. For the CDR3, the DNA is TGTGCCTTGTGGGAGCCCGTAGAGTTGGGCAAAAAAATCAAGGTATTT. Protein: CALWEPVELGKKIKVF.

This clone was counted only a few times. One end of the junction does not line up with germline, which may come from a read error. This chain uses TRGV8 with TRGJ1 or TRGJ2. The CDR3 spans 14 residues. Germline values: CDR1 VENAVY, CDR2 YDSYNSRV. The CDR3: CATRDAPGDYKKLF. The CDR3 DNA reads TGTGCCACCCGGGACGCCCCCGGGGATTATAAGAAACTCTTT.

This chain connects TRGV4 to TRGJ1 or TRGJ2. This CDR3 spans 13 amino acids. J gave up 6 bases and V 7 bases, and 12 bases lay outside the gene matches. Germline V gene sequence: CDR1 EGSTGY, CDR2 YDSYTSSV. The chain's CDR3 is CATCFPRGYKKLF. The CDR3, as DNA: TGTGCCACCTGTTTCCCGAGGGGTTATAAGAAACTCTTT.

A few counts support this clone. This sequence joins TRGV4 and TRGJ1 or TRGJ2. Trimming cost V 2 bases and J 5 bases; bases outside gene matches: 3. Looked up from germline, CDR1 is EGSTGY and CDR2 is YDSYTSSV. This CDR3 has 12 amino acids. CDR3 in amino acids: CATWDAHYKKLF. Written as DNA, the CDR3 is TGTGCCACCTGGGATGCTCATTATAAGAAACTCTTT.

The rearrangement uses TRGV8 and TRGJ1 or TRGJ2. The CDR3 is 13 amino acids. V lost 2 bases to trimming and J lost 3 bases; unmatched junction nucleotides: 4. Germline V gives CDR1 VENAVY, CDR2 YDSYNSRV. The CDR3: CATWDMIYYKKLF. CDR3 nucleotide sequence: TGTGCCACCTGGGATATGATTTATTATAAGAAACTCTTT.

The chain couples TRGV4 to TRGJ1 or TRGJ2. V lost 6 bases to trimming and J lost 4 bases; unmatched junction nucleotides: 6. Germline V lookup: CDR1 EGSTGY, CDR2 YDSYTSSV. The length of the CDR3 is 12 residues. CDR3 bases: TGTGCCACCTGGCACTCGTATTATAAGAAACTCTTT. Encoded protein: CATWHSYYKKLF.

This clone was seen more than once but under ten times. The chain joins TRGV4 to TRGJ1 or TRGJ2. The CDR3 contains 12 residues. The germline gives CDR1 EGSTGY, CDR2 YDSYTSSV. Trimming cost V 4 bases and J 9 bases; bases outside gene matches: 9. The CDR3 DNA reads TGTGCCACCTGGGACACCAGCTCTAAGAAACTCTTT. It yields the protein CATWDTSSKKLF.

In the case of this clone: A much larger clone differs by one base, so this may be a read error. The V call is TRGV9, the J call TRGJ1 or TRGJ2. Germline values: CDR1 GITISATS, CDR2 ISYDGTV (reference sequence). The CDR3 has 10 amino acids. The V and J ends lost 7 bases and 6 bases, in that order; junction bases with no gene match: 3. The CDR3 DNA reads TGTGCCTTGTGTTGTTATAAGAAACTCTTT. Translation: CALCCYKKLF.

The chain links TRGV4 to TRGJ1 or TRGJ2. V lost 3 bases to trimming and J lost 5 bases; unmatched junction nucleotides: 10. This CDR3 contains 14 residues. The germline CDR1 and CDR2 sequences are EGSTGY and YDSYTSSV. The CDR3 DNA reads TGTGCCACCTGGGATCCCCGGAGGGATTATAAGAAACTCTTT. Translation: CATWDPRRDYKKLF.

This clone occurred a few times. Within the sample, other DNA sequences also encode this same CDR3. The chain joins TRGV9 to TRGJ1 or TRGJ2. V lost 1 base to trimming and J lost 3 bases; unmatched junction nucleotides: 3. Per germline, CDR1 GITISATS and CDR2 ISYDGTV (reference sequence). There are 13 residues in the CDR3. This CDR3 reads CALWEVAYYKKLF. DNA of the CDR3: TGTGCCTTGTGGGAGGTCGCTTATTATAAGAAACTCTTT.